This record covers a single T cell receptor (beta chain). Sequenced by immunoSEQ multiplex PCR; TCRdb stores in-frame clones only, minus some. The sample includes approximately 12,000 clones, roughly 73% of them seen just once. This record belongs to a study of T cells after somatic rescue of genetic block. The sequence was collected from a boy younger than 18. The specimen sequenced was peripheral blood mononuclear cells (PBMCs).

CDR3 sequence: CASSFFRDRKNQPQHF. The CDR3 region has the DNA TGCGCCAGCAGCTTTTTCCGGGACAGAAAAAATCAGCCCCAGCATTTT. The chain has TRBV5-1 and TRBJ1-5; 7 bases align to TRBD1. V lost 2 bases, J lost 4 bases, and 9 bases stayed unmatched. From germline, CDR1 is SGHRS and CDR2 YFSETQ. The CDR3 covers 16 residues. Together with reference TRBV5-1 and TRBJ1-5, the CDR3 gives the full variable domain: KAGVTQTPRYLIKTRGQQVTLSCSPISGHRSVSWYQQTPGQGLQFLFEYFSETQRNKGNFPGRFSGRQFSNSRSEMNVSTLELGDSALYLCASSFFRDRKNQPQHFGDGTRLSIL.